The next 6 T cell receptor beta chains were all read from a single sample in a study of CD8 T cells in Susac syndrome (dated by TCRdb to between 2018 and 2021). Libraries were prepared through the immunoSEQ multiplex PCR assay. RNA was extracted using the RNeasy kit, and about 0.5 to 1 ug of the RNA was reverse transcribed with random hexamers. TCRdb redid the processing of the public reads, applying fastp at Q25 and MiXCR, and retained in-frame beta chains. Each entry merges the rows of one CDR3 protein and shows their most common DNA and genes. The sample table contains around 140,000 distinct CDR3 sequences; only one count was recorded for around 80% of them. The ten most abundant clones make up roughly 0.53% of the sample. The sample comprised CD8+ T cells from PBMCs. The receptors come from a human donor with multiple sclerosis.

V is TRBV2 and J is TRBJ2-1; unclear D gene. This CDR3 is built from 15 residues. CDR1 and CDR2 from the germline V gene are SNHLY and FYNNEI. Deletions cut 7 bases from V and 0 bases from J, with 13 bases between. The CDR3 DNA reads as TGTGCCAGCAAGGACCATCCGAGCTCCTACAATGAGCAGTTCTTC. Residues: CASKDHPSSYNEQFF.

Only a few counts were recorded for this clonotype. The chain has TRBV7-8 and TRBJ2-3; the D gene could be TRBD1 or TRBD2 (5 bases each). V was clipped by 8 bases and J by 4 bases, with 19 bases between them. CDR1 and CDR2 from the germline V gene are SGHVS and FQNEAQ. This CDR3 region has 15 residues. The CDR3 here is CASLGEQVGADTQYF. CDR3 nucleotide sequence: TGTGCCAGCTTAGGGGAGCAGGTGGGCGCAGATACGCAGTATTTT.

The chain has TRBV9 and TRBJ2-1; D may be TRBD2 (6 bases). CDR3 size: 16 residues. V was cut by 5 bases and J by 7 bases, with 22 bases left in between. The germline V gene encodes CDR1 SGDLS and CDR2 YYNGEE. The CDR3 spells CASSPTSGLSGNEQFF. The CDR3 DNA is TGTGCCAGCAGTCCAACGTCGGGACTCTCCGGGAATGAGCAGTTCTTC.

This chain links TRBV11-2 with TRBJ2-1; D remains ambiguous. The CDR3 has 14 residues. Germline V CDR1 and CDR2: SGHAT, FQNNGV. V dropped 8 bases and J dropped 0 bases, with 11 bases sitting between them. For the CDR3, the DNA is TGTGCCAGCCGGAACAACAGCTCCTACAATGAGCAGTTCTTC. It yields the protein CASRNNSSYNEQFF. The full variable domain, completed using reference TRBV11-2 and TRBJ2-1, is EAGVAQSPRYKIIEKRQSVAFWCNPISGHATLYWYQQILGQGPKLLIQFQNNGVVDDSQLPKDRFSAERLKGVDSTLKIQPAKLEDSAVYLCASRNNSSYNEQFFGPGTRLTVL.

The rearrangement joins TRBV3-1 to TRBJ2-5, with D possibly TRBD2 on 5 matching bases. V shed 5 bases and J shed 4 bases, with 8 bases lying between them. The CDR3 contains 12 residues. Per the germline V gene, CDR1 is LGHDT and CDR2 is YNNKEL (reference sequence). The CDR3 sequence is CASSFRGETQYF. CDR3 bases: TGTGCCAGCAGCTTTCGGGGAGAGACCCAGTACTTC.

The V call is TRBV20-1, the J call TRBJ2-7, with 9 nucleotides matching TRBD2. This CDR3 spans 13 amino acids. Germline lookup yields CDR1 DFQATT and CDR2 SNEGSKA (reference sequence). Trimming removed 1 base from V and 3 bases from J; junction bases left unmatched: 1. The CDR3 is CSARASGNYEQYV. The CDR3 coding sequence is TGCAGTGCTAGAGCTAGCGGGAACTACGAGCAGTACGTC.